The present TCR beta chain was sequenced within a study of blood T cell dynamics during melanoma immunotherapy. General study findings and limits: PBMC repertoires of eventual disease-control patients split at W3 into clonality or diversity gains. Clones driving repertoire changes may be melanoma-specific or general immune activation.

CDR1 and CDR2 (germline): SGHTA, FQGNSA. This CDR3 region has 15 residues. V was pared by 5 bases and J by 3 bases, with 3 bases of the junction left unmatched. Described time point: pre-treatment baseline. Response was assessed by RECIST 1.1 at 12 weeks, except a couple of rapid progressors. Patients had no prior systemic cancer treatment, immunosuppressants or other active cancers. Measured with immunoSEQ multiplex PCR; TCRdb has only the in-frame clones, and not every one. Among approximately 23,000 clones, nearly 90% were seen once, and the ten largest hold roughly 1.2%. About this clone: Its antigen is not identified.

Sequencing was performed on blood, taken from a patient treated with checkpoint blockade. The receptor was derived from a human donor with melanoma. This chain uses TRBV7-2 with TRBJ2-2; 10 bases align to TRBD2. CDR3 DNA sequence: TGTGCCAGCAGCGCGACTAGCGGGTACACCGGGGAGCTGTTTTTT. Translating gives CASSATSGYTGELFF.